Following are 32 T cell receptor beta chains from one sample sequenced in a study of vaccination and CD4 T cells after COVID-19. Treatment indicated: roughly 11-day PBMC culture with coronavirus spike peptide pools or control peptides (ViraFEST assay). The Oncomine TCR Beta short-read assay was applied to DNA of cultured CD4+ T cells. One entry per CDR3 protein, called by TCRdb with MiXCR from the PCR reads. The sample gives tens of thousands of distinct CDR3 sequences, about 51% of which show up once; 4% to 6% is in the top ten. For these TCRs, the target antigens are not known. Input material: CD4+ T cells from blood, cultured in vitro. Receptors originate from a human donor who had recovered from COVID-19.

This clonotype was observed a handful of times. This chain connects TRBV30 to TRBJ1-2, with TRBD1 as a possible D gene (5 bases). The V and J ends lost 4 bases and 7 bases respectively, with 13 bases between them. Germline loops: CDR1 GTSNPN, CDR2 SVGIG (reference sequence). This CDR3 is 12 amino acids long. The CDR3 reads CAWNLGVSGYTF. CDR3 bases: TGTGCCTGGAATTTGGGGGTATCTGGCTACACCTTC.

The gene calls are TRBV7-8 and TRBJ2-1, with a tentative D call TRBD1 (7 bases). V lost 3 bases to trimming and J lost 9 bases, with 12 bases between them. The CDR3 runs to 13 residues. Germline CDR1 SGHVS, CDR2 FQNEAQ. The CDR3 coding sequence is TGTGCCAGCAGCTTGGACAGGCGGGGTGAGCAGTTCTTC. Amino acids: CASSLDRRGEQFF. Drawing the rest from reference TRBV7-8 and TRBJ2-1, the complete variable domain is GAGVSQSPRYKVAKRGQDVALRCDPISGHVSLFWYQQALGQGPEFLTYFQNEAQLDKSGLPSDRFFAERPEGSVSTLKIQRTQQEDSAVYLCASSLDRRGEQFFGPGTRLTVL.

The J gene is TRBJ1-5, the V gene TRBV2, with D possibly being TRBD1 (5 bases). V shed 8 bases and J shed 3 bases, with 14 bases lying between them. There are 14 residues in the CDR3. CDR1 is SNHLY and CDR2 is FYNNEI in the germline V gene. The CDR3 nucleotides are TGTGCCAGCGTGGACAAAAACCCCAATCAGCCCCAGCATTTT. Its protein is CASVDKNPNQPQHF. Complete variable domain (other parts from reference TRBV2 and TRBJ1-5): EPEVTQTPSHQVTQMGQEVILRCVPISNHLYFYWYRQILGQKVEFLVSFYNNEISEKSEIFDDQFSVERPDGSNFTLKIRSTKLEDSAMYFCASVDKNPNQPQHFGDGTRLSIL.

This clonotype appeared a few times. The genes are TRBV11-2 and TRBJ2-7; no firm D call. V gave up 5 bases and J gave up 5 bases, with 19 bases separating them. The length of the CDR3 is 15 residues. The germline V gene encodes CDR1 SGHAT and CDR2 FQNNGV. Written as DNA, the CDR3 is TGTGCCAGCAGCCCCGAGCGCAGGACCCCCCACGAGCAGTACTTC. Protein product: CASSPERRTPHEQYF. The full variable domain, its missing parts supplied by reference TRBV11-2 and TRBJ2-7, is EAGVAQSPRYKIIEKRQSVAFWCNPISGHATLYWYQQILGQGPKLLIQFQNNGVVDDSQLPKDRFSAERLKGVDSTLKIQPAKLEDSAVYLCASSPERRTPHEQYFGPGTRLTVT.

V and J are TRBV5-1 and TRBJ2-3, with a possible D match to TRBD2 (5 bases). Trimming pared 4 bases from V and 4 bases from J, leaving 7 bases between. Germline V gene lookup returns CDR1 SGHRS and CDR2 YFSETQ. CDR3 size: 12 residues. The CDR3 coding sequence is TGCGCCAGCAGCCAGGAGGCAGATACGCAGTATTTT. Its protein is CASSQEADTQYF.

J is TRBJ2-3 and V is TRBV11-2, with 13 bases aligning to TRBD2. The CDR3 is 16 residues long. CDR1 and CDR2 (germline): SGHAT, FQNNGV. Trimming removed 8 bases from V and 3 bases from J; junction bases left unmatched: 8. The CDR3 nucleotides are TGTGCCAGCCGCTCCGGGACTAGCGGGATGACAGATACGCAGTATTTT. Protein product: CASRSGTSGMTDTQYF.

This clonotype has only a few counts. The V and J genes are TRBV10-2 and TRBJ2-5, with D possibly called TRBD1 or TRBD2 (6 bases each). Germline-derived CDR1 and CDR2 are WSHSY and SAAADI. V lost 3 bases and J 5 bases, leaving 16 bases between the germline ends. The CDR3 runs to 15 residues. The CDR3 region is CASSDVGGVGETQYF. The CDR3 DNA reads as TGCGCCAGCAGTGATGTCGGGGGCGTGGGGGAGACCCAGTACTTC.

In this sample, this clonotype turned up a few times. The chain employs TRBV7-9 and TRBJ1-1, with D perhaps TRBD1 (5 bases). This CDR3 has 13 residues. V lost 5 bases and J 7 bases, leaving 14 bases between the germline ends. Germline V CDR1 and CDR2: SEHNR, FQNEAQ (reference sequence). CDR3 nucleotide sequence: TGTGCCAGCAGCCCCGGGGAGGGGAGTGAAGCTTTCTTT. Its translation is CASSPGEGSEAFF.

This sequence joins TRBV19 and TRBJ2-3, with TRBD1 identical over 9 bases. Germline V gives CDR1 LNHDA, CDR2 SQIVND (reference sequence). This CDR3 is 15 amino acids long. Trimming took 6 bases from V and 3 from J; bases not matched to a gene: 7. Here the CDR3 DNA reads TGTGCCAGTAGATCTCCGGGACAGGGAACAGATACGCAGTATTTT. This encodes CASRSPGQGTDTQYF.

CDR3 region: CASSYGTPKDTEAFF. The CDR3 DNA reads TGTGCCAGCAGTTACGGGACCCCGAAGGACACTGAAGCTTTCTTT. The gene calls are TRBV6-5 and TRBJ1-1; possible D gene TRBD1, 5 bases. The V gene's germline CDR1 is MNHEY and CDR2 SVGAGI. With 2 bases removed from V and 3 bases from J, the gap between germline ends came to 13 bases. CDR3 size: 15 residues.

V gene TRBV28 combines with J gene TRBJ1-6; D unclear. From germline, CDR1 is MDHEN and CDR2 SYDVKM. V lost 6 bases and J lost 7, with 16 bases in between. This CDR3 is 15 amino acids long. The CDR3 spells CASSPNEVGNSPLHF. DNA for the CDR3: TGTGCCAGCAGCCCTAATGAGGTTGGCAATTCACCCCTCCACTTT.

The rearrangement links TRBV20-1 to TRBJ1-1; D gene unclear. The germline V gene encodes CDR1 DFQATT and CDR2 SNEGSKA (reference sequence). Trimming cost V 3 bases and J 8 bases, with 10 bases left between them. The CDR3 contains 11 residues. The CDR3 spells CSASMGREAFF. Here the CDR3 DNA reads TGCAGTGCTAGCATGGGCAGGGAAGCTTTCTTT.

The chain joins TRBV5-1 to TRBJ1-1; TRBD1 might be the D (5 bases). The CDR3 has 14 amino acids. V was cut by 0 bases and J by 1 base, with 7 bases left in between. Germline CDR1 SGHRS, CDR2 YFSETQ. CDR3 DNA sequence: TGCGCCAGCAGCTTGGAGGGACGGAACACTGAAGCTTTCTTT. Translated, it gives CASSLEGRNTEAFF.

The gene calls are TRBV11-2 and TRBJ1-2, with unresolved D. Looked up from germline, CDR1 is SGHAT and CDR2 is FQNNGV. V was cut by 0 bases and J by 8 bases, with 10 bases left in between. This CDR3 has 13 residues. The CDR3 sequence is CASSLDRTGGYTF. The CDR3 nucleotides read TGTGCCAGCAGCTTAGACAGAACTGGAGGCTACACCTTC.

The rearrangement links TRBV6-1 to TRBJ2-1, with TRBD2 matching over 9 bases. CDR1 MNHNS and CDR2 SASEGT come from the germline V gene. This CDR3 is built from 15 residues. After removal of 5 bases from V and 8 bases from J, the junction contained 10 bases not matched to a gene. CDR3 sequence (DNA): TGTGCCAGCAGTCGGGGACTAGCCGGCCCAGATGAGCAGTTCTTC. Protein product: CASSRGLAGPDEQFF.

This chain uses TRBV5-8 with TRBJ1-5, with 10 bases fitting TRBD1. The CDR3 has 17 amino acids. V trimming: 3 bases; J trimming: 0 bases; junction bases outside the gene matches: 6. CDR1 and CDR2 from the germline V gene are SGHTS and YDEGEE. In nucleotides, the CDR3 is TGTGCCAGCAGCTCCGGGACAGGGGTCTATAGCAATCAGCCCCAGCATTTT. It translates to CASSSGTGVYSNQPQHF.

The V call is TRBV28, the J call TRBJ1-2; D might be TRBD1 (5 bases). CDR1 and CDR2 from the germline V gene are MDHEN and SYDVKM. Trimming took 3 bases from V and 4 from J, leaving 9 bases between them. The CDR3 runs 13 residues. The chain's CDR3 is CASSLGGRYGYTF. The CDR3 DNA is TGTGCCAGCAGTTTGGGGGGACGCTATGGCTACACCTTC.

The V gene is TRBV19, the J gene TRBJ1-2, with D unresolved. In germline, CDR1 is LNHDA, CDR2 SQIVND (reference sequence). The CDR3 spans 14 residues. V was clipped by 7 bases and J by 0 bases, with 12 bases between them. The CDR3 region has the DNA TGTGCCAGTACCTATACGGGAGCTAACTATGGCTACACCTTC. It is translated as CASTYTGANYGYTF.

The rearrangement joins TRBV6-2 or TRBV6-3 to TRBJ1-4; unclear D gene. The CDR3 has 14 residues. CDR1 is MNHEY and CDR2 is SVGEGT in the germline V gene. V lost 3 bases and J 3 bases, leaving 8 bases between the germline ends. CDR3 coding DNA: TGTGCCAGCAGTTATGGGCAGTCTAATGAAAAACTGTTTTTT. Its translation: CASSYGQSNEKLFF.

The chain carries TRBV18 and TRBJ2-2, with D possibly TRBD1 on 6 matching bases. This CDR3 has 16 residues. Looked up from germline, CDR1 is KGHSH and CDR2 is LQKENI. V lost 0 bases, J lost 1 base, and 9 bases lay in between. As DNA, the CDR3 is TGTGCCAGCTCACCACCGACAGGACGGAACACCGGGGAGCTGTTTTTT. Translation: CASSPPTGRNTGELFF.

The chain is built from TRBV7-2 and TRBJ1-6; D call uncertain. Germline V gene lookup returns CDR1 SGHTA and CDR2 FQGNSA. The V and J ends lost 4 bases and 8 bases respectively, with 9 bases between them. This CDR3 contains 13 residues. The DNA of the CDR3 is TGTGCCAGCAGCTCCAGGATCTATTCACCCCTCCACTTT. Translating it yields CASSSRIYSPLHF. The full variable domain, in which reference TRBV7-2 and TRBJ1-6 provide the parts outside the CDR3, is GAGVSQSPSNKVTEKGKDVELRCDPISGHTALYWYRQSLGQGLEFLIYFQGNSAPDKSGLPSDRFSAERTGGSVSTLTIQRTQQEDSAVYLCASSSRIYSPLHFGNGTRLTVT.

The chain links TRBV7-3 to TRBJ2-3; 11 nucleotides match TRBD2. Germline CDR1 reads SGHTA; CDR2 reads FQGTGA. The trim removed 0 bases at V and 3 bases at J, leaving 2 bases unmatched. This CDR3 comprises 16 residues. CDR3 sequence: CASSLTGLAATDTQYF. Written as DNA, the CDR3 is TGTGCCAGCAGCTTAACGGGACTAGCGGCTACAGATACGCAGTATTTT.

A few counts support this clonotype. This sequence joins TRBV11-2 and TRBJ1-2, with D maybe TRBD1 (6 bases). With 2 bases removed from V and 7 bases from J, the gap between germline ends came to 20 bases. The CDR3 is made up of 16 amino acids. Germline CDR1 is SGHAT and CDR2 is FQNNGV. In DNA, the CDR3 is TGTGCCAGCAGCTTAAGGGAAGGGACAACTTTGGGTGGCTACACCTTC. This gives the protein CASSLREGTTLGGYTF.

The chain couples TRBV5-4 to TRBJ2-3, with 11 positions matching TRBD1. Germline V gene data show CDR1 as SGHNT and CDR2 as YYREEE (reference sequence). This CDR3 has 16 amino acids. V shed 5 bases, J shed 4 bases, and the junction held 9 bases outside the gene matches. In DNA, the CDR3 is TGTGCCAGCAGGTCGAGGACAGGGGGCGCCGCAGATACGCAGTATTTT. Amino acids: CASRSRTGGAADTQYF.

The rearrangement uses TRBV21-1 and TRBJ1-2; whether TRBD1, the table's D call, matches the DNA was not checked. TRBV21-1 is noted as a pseudogene. The CDR3 runs to 19 residues. CDR3 sequence reads: CASSKFPDIYGTPVYGYTF. CDR3 nucleotide sequence: TGTGCCAGCAGCAAATTTCCCGACATTTACGGGACACCCGTTTATGGCTACACCTTC.

This clonotype appeared a few times. This chain links TRBV20-1 with TRBJ1-5; D is ambiguous. With 3 bases removed from V and 4 bases from J, the gap between germline ends came to 7 bases. The CDR3 sequence is 12 residues long. Germline CDR1 and CDR2: DFQATT and SNEGSKA (reference sequence). The CDR3 region has the DNA TGCAGTGCTAGGGGAGGGAATCAGCCCCAGCATTTT. Translation gives CSARGGNQPQHF.

V and J are TRBV28 and TRBJ2-6; D is possibly TRBD1 or TRBD2 (5 bases each). The CDR3 is made up of 16 amino acids. The germline CDR1 and CDR2 sequences are MDHEN and SYDVKM. V shed 8 bases and J shed 0 bases, with 14 bases lying between them. The CDR3 region has the DNA TGTGCCAGCTGGGGGACCTTAAGCTCTGGGGCCAACGTCCTGACTTTC. This encodes CASWGTLSSGANVLTF.

V usage is TRBV12-3 or TRBV12-4 and J usage is TRBJ1-1, with 7 bases that match TRBD1. The CDR3 loop spans 13 amino acids. The J segment lost 1 base and the V segment lost 7 bases, leaving 3 bases of the junction unmatched. CDR3 in amino acids: CASTYRGNTEAFF. CDR3 DNA: TGTGCCAGCACTTACAGGGGGAACACTGAAGCTTTCTTT.

V usage is TRBV12-3 or TRBV12-4 and J usage is TRBJ1-1; 10 bases line up with TRBD1. The CDR3 covers 11 residues. After removal of 10 bases from V and 12 bases from J, the junction contained 8 bases not matched to a gene. The DNA for the CDR3 is TGTGCCAACAGCCGGGACAGGGGTACTTTCTTT. Encoded protein: CANSRDRGTFF.

This chain joins TRBV7-2 and TRBJ1-1, with TRBD1 as a possible D gene (6 bases). Germline values: CDR1 SGHTA, CDR2 FQGNSA. The germline V and J ends were trimmed by 5 bases and 7 bases, with 14 bases remaining between them. The CDR3 is 13 amino acids. CDR3 in DNA: TGTGCCAGCAGCCCGGGAGGCAGGGGTGAAGCTTTCTTT. Amino acids: CASSPGGRGEAFF.

This clonotype has more than one count but fewer than ten. V usage is TRBV20-1 and J usage is TRBJ1-5; 7 bases match TRBD1. V lost 5 bases to trimming and J lost 0 bases; unmatched junction nucleotides: 4. CDR3 length: 14 residues. Germline CDR1 and CDR2: DFQATT and SNEGSKA (reference sequence). The CDR3 sequence is CSARQGYSNQPQHF. The CDR3 coding sequence is TGCAGTGCTCGACAGGGATATAGCAATCAGCCCCAGCATTTT.

This clonotype has just a few counts. The chain couples TRBV15 to TRBJ1-1, with 9 nucleotides matching TRBD1. CDR3 length: 14 amino acids. V shed 2 bases and J 8 bases; nucleotides not matched to a gene: 6. The germline V gene encodes CDR1 LNHNV and CDR2 YYDKDF (reference sequence). The DNA of the CDR3 is TGTGCCACCAGCAGATTCGGACAGGGGTTAGAAGCTTTCTTT. Translating it yields CATSRFGQGLEAFF.